A single sample is the source of the 30 T cell receptor beta chains below, sequenced in a study of CD4+ T cells in melanoma. Sequencing was performed with immunoSEQ multiplex PCR; in TCRdb, only in-frame clones are kept and a portion is missing. Of thousands of clones in the sample, approximately 64% were seen once. The sequencing input was cells from a culture (not recorded whether cultured in vitro). These receptors originate from a human donor with melanoma.

The V gene is TRBV25-1, the J gene TRBJ1-3; D is ambiguous. The germline gives CDR1 MGHDK, CDR2 SYGVNS. This CDR3 is 13 amino acids long. Trimming removed 8 bases from V and 0 bases from J, with 8 bases in between. CDR3 protein: CASRGSSGNTIYF. CDR3 DNA: TGTGCCAGCCGGGGAAGCTCTGGAAACACCATATATTTT.

This clone was recorded a few times. This sequence joins TRBV6-5 and TRBJ1-2; 10 bases align to TRBD1. CDR3 length: 15 residues. Trimming at V came to 2 bases and at J to 4 bases, leaving 4 bases not matched to a gene. Germline V gene sequence: CDR1 MNHEY, CDR2 SVGAGI. The CDR3 loop reads CASSYRGQGGYGYTF. The CDR3 region has the DNA TGTGCCAGCAGTTACCGAGGACAGGGGGGCTATGGCTACACCTTC.

This chain connects TRBV6-1 to TRBJ1-1, with D possibly TRBD1 on 5 matching bases. V was pared by 5 bases and J by 4 bases, with 14 bases between. This CDR3 spans 14 amino acids. The V gene's germline CDR1 is MNHNS and CDR2 SASEGT. The CDR3 reads CASSRPGGGTEAFF. CDR3 in DNA: TGTGCCAGCAGTCGCCCTGGGGGGGGCACTGAAGCTTTCTTT.

This clone was seen only a few times. The CDR3 coding sequence is TGTGCCAGCTCACCAGCGGGACAGGGCTCCACCGGGGAGCTGTTTTTT. As protein: CASSPAGQGSTGELFF. The chain joins TRBV18 to TRBJ2-2; 9 nucleotides line up with TRBD1. From germline, CDR1 is KGHSH and CDR2 LQKENI. V shed 2 bases and J 4 bases; nucleotides not matched to a gene: 5. The CDR3 is made up of 16 amino acids. Based on the CDR3 plus reference TRBV18 and TRBJ2-2, the full variable domain is NAGVMQNPRHLVRRRGQEARLRCSPMKGHSHVYWYRQLPEEGLKFMVYLQKENIIDESGMPKERFSAEFPKEGPSILRIQQVVRGDSAAYFCASSPAGQGSTGELFFGEGSRLTVL.

The CDR3 sequence is CASSEGYEQYF. The CDR3, as DNA: TGTGCCAGCAGTGAGGGATACGAGCAGTACTTC. This sequence joins TRBV6-6 and TRBJ2-7, with a possible D match to TRBD2 (5 bases). Trimming stripped 5 bases from V and 4 bases from J, with 6 bases between. The CDR3 consists of 11 residues. From germline, CDR1 is MNHNY and CDR2 SVGAGI (reference sequence).

The J gene is TRBJ2-2, the V gene TRBV9; D not resolved. This CDR3 is 13 amino acids long. From germline, CDR1 is SGDLS and CDR2 YYNGEE. The ends were cut back, 1 base at V and 6 bases at J, with 7 bases in the middle. The CDR3 coding sequence is TGTGCCAGCAGCGTATCCTGGGCCGGGGAGCTGTTTTTT. The encoded protein is CASSVSWAGELFF.

The chain recombines TRBV5-5 with TRBJ2-2; unclear D gene. Deletions cut 5 bases from V and 7 bases from J, with 9 bases between. Germline-derived CDR1 and CDR2 are SGHKS and YYEKEE (reference sequence). The length of the CDR3 is 12 residues. CDR3 sequence: CASSWVGGELFF. For the CDR3, the DNA is TGTGCCAGCAGTTGGGTAGGCGGGGAGCTGTTTTTT.

This chain links TRBV21-1 with TRBJ2-2; the DNA was not compared with TRBD2, the D call given in the table. TRBV21-1 is a listed pseudogene. The CDR3 contains 18 residues. The chain's CDR3 is CASSNPQREQRNTGELFF. DNA for the CDR3: TGTGCCAGCAGCAATCCCCAACGGGAGCAGAGGAACACCGGGGAGCTGTTTTTT.

The chain couples TRBV7-8 to TRBJ2-7, with 8 positions matching TRBD1. The CDR3 has 14 amino acids. Germline V gives CDR1 SGHVS, CDR2 FQNEAQ. Losses at the gene ends were 1 base for V and 13 bases for J; bases not matched to a gene: 12. The CDR3 DNA follows: TGTGCCAGCAGCTTAGGTGGGACAGGCACTCTAGTTTACTTC. Its translation: CASSLGGTGTLVYF.

CDR3 in DNA: TGTGCCAGCAGTTTCCGCGGTGGCTATGGCTACACCTTC. Translating it yields CASSFRGGYGYTF. The V call is TRBV27, the J call TRBJ1-2, with no clear D. The CDR3 has 13 residues. Germline V gene sequence: CDR1 MNHEY, CDR2 SMNVEV (reference sequence). Trimming removed 3 bases from V and 4 bases from J, with 9 bases in between.

V and J are TRBV6-6 and TRBJ1-1, with D perhaps TRBD1 (6 bases). This CDR3 spans 14 amino acids. Deletions cut 2 bases from V and 0 bases from J, with 7 bases between. Germline values: CDR1 MNHNY, CDR2 SVGAGI (reference sequence). The chain's CDR3 is CASSYGGVNTEAFF. CDR3 in DNA: TGTGCCAGCAGTTACGGGGGCGTGAACACTGAAGCTTTCTTT.

J is TRBJ2-5 and V is TRBV6-5; D tentatively fits TRBD1 or TRBD2 (6 bases each). The CDR3 totals 15 residues. The V gene lost 5 bases and the J gene lost 5 bases, with 18 bases spanning the gap. Germline V gene sequence: CDR1 MNHEY, CDR2 SVGAGI. CDR3 DNA sequence: TGTGCCAGCAGTCCTGGTGTTGGGGGGCGGGAGACCCAGTACTTC. Translation: CASSPGVGGRETQYF.

The V gene is TRBV15, the J gene TRBJ2-2; tentatively, D is TRBD1 (6 bases). Between the trimmed V and J ends, which lost 1 base and 6 bases, there was a span of 9 bases. The CDR3 contains 14 residues. CDR1 is LNHNV and CDR2 is YYDKDF in the germline V gene (reference sequence). CDR3 sequence (DNA): TGTGCCACCAGCAGAGTTGGACAGTCCGGGGAGCTGTTTTTT. As protein: CATSRVGQSGELFF.

This chain joins TRBV19 and TRBJ2-5, with D uncertain. The V gene lost 5 bases and the J gene lost 2 bases, with 9 bases spanning the gap. The CDR3 is 13 amino acids. Germline V gene data show CDR1 as LNHDA and CDR2 as SQIVND (reference sequence). The CDR3 is CASSSLNQETQYF. The CDR3 region has the DNA TGTGCCAGTAGTTCTTTAAATCAAGAGACCCAGTACTTC.

This chain uses TRBV7-3 with TRBJ2-5; TRBD1 is a possible D gene (6 bases). Germline assignment: CDR1 SGHTA and CDR2 FQGTGA. The V gene lost 5 bases and the J gene lost 1 base, with 17 bases spanning the gap. The CDR3 length is 16 residues. The CDR3 DNA reads TGTGCCAGCAGCCCATTCTGGACAGCGACCCAAGAGACCCAGTACTTC. Amino acids: CASSPFWTATQETQYF.

V and J are TRBV18 and TRBJ1-1; maybe TRBD1 (6 bases). This CDR3 comprises 14 residues. Trimming stripped 3 bases from V and 4 bases from J, with 12 bases between. The V gene's germline CDR1 is KGHSH and CDR2 LQKENI. The CDR3 region has the DNA TGTGCCAGCTCACCCCCAGGGGCCGTCACTGAAGCTTTCTTT. Amino acids: CASSPPGAVTEAFF.

The genes are TRBV30 and TRBJ1-5; tentative D call: TRBD1 (6 bases). This CDR3 has 15 amino acids. V was cut by 1 base and J by 7 bases, with 17 bases left in between. CDR1 GTSNPN and CDR2 SVGIG come from the germline V gene (reference sequence). Here the CDR3 DNA reads TGTGCCTGGAGTGCCTTAACAGGGACGAGCCAGCCCCAGCATTTT. Residues: CAWSALTGTSQPQHF.

This chain connects TRBV7-3 to TRBJ2-1; unclear D gene. Trimming took 6 bases from V and 0 from J, leaving 12 bases between them. The CDR3 spans 15 residues. Germline values: CDR1 SGHTA, CDR2 FQGTGA. DNA of the CDR3: TGTGCCAGCAGATTAGAAAGTAGCTCCTACAATGAGCAGTTCTTC. Encoded protein: CASRLESSSYNEQFF.

The rearrangement uses TRBV5-1 and TRBJ1-1; maybe TRBD1 (6 bases). The CDR3 has 15 amino acids. The germline V gene encodes CDR1 SGHRS and CDR2 YFSETQ. The V end was cut by 0 bases, the J end by 1 base, with 10 bases between. In nucleotides, the CDR3 is TGCGCCAGCAGCTTGGCTGGGGGCTGGAACACTGAAGCTTTCTTT. It codes for CASSLAGGWNTEAFF.

This chain joins TRBV6-1 and TRBJ2-3; D might be TRBD2 (6 bases). Germline V gene lookup returns CDR1 MNHNS and CDR2 SASEGT. V was cut by 4 bases and J by 0 bases, with 17 bases left in between. The CDR3 length is 17 residues. Written as DNA, the CDR3 is TGTGCCAGCAGTGGTCGATTCTTGGCGGGGAGCACAGATACGCAGTATTTT. Its translation is CASSGRFLAGSTDTQYF.

This clone was detected only a few times. The V and J genes are TRBV2 and TRBJ1-5, with D unclear. Between the trimmed V and J ends, which lost 7 bases and 1 base, there was a span of 14 bases. Germline CDR1 SNHLY, CDR2 FYNNEI. The CDR3 is 15 residues long. The CDR3 reads CASIANNPSNQPQHF. The CDR3 region has the DNA TGTGCCAGCATCGCCAACAACCCCAGCAATCAGCCCCAGCATTTT.

The chain uses TRBV6-5 and TRBJ1-2; the D gene is possibly TRBD1 (5 bases). Germline CDR1 reads MNHEY; CDR2 reads SVGAGI. The CDR3 runs to 13 residues. V was clipped by 6 bases and J by 4 bases, with 12 bases between them. The CDR3 coding sequence is TGTGCCAGCAGCCAAGGGGCACTCTATGGCTACACCTTC. It is translated as CASSQGALYGYTF.

The chain is built from TRBV5-1 and TRBJ1-2, with a possible D match to TRBD1 (5 bases). Trimming pared 0 bases from V and 2 bases from J, leaving 14 bases between. CDR1 and CDR2 from the germline V gene are SGHRS and YFSETQ. The CDR3 extends over 16 amino acids. The CDR3 nucleotides read TGCGCCAGCAGCTTGGTATCAGGGCGAGTAAACTATGGCTACACCTTC. Translating gives CASSLVSGRVNYGYTF.

The rearrangement uses TRBV30 and TRBJ1-6, with D perhaps TRBD1 (6 bases). Trimming pared 0 bases from V and 6 bases from J, leaving 9 bases between. From germline, CDR1 is GTSNPN and CDR2 SVGIG (reference sequence). The CDR3 length is 14 residues. CDR3 sequence: CAWSVGTSNSPLHF. CDR3 DNA sequence: TGTGCCTGGAGTGTGGGGACAAGTAATTCACCCCTCCACTTT.

CDR3 sequence: CASSSTGPGNQPQHF. CDR3 bases: TGTGCCAGCAGCTCGACAGGGCCGGGAAATCAGCCCCAGCATTTT. V usage is TRBV7-9 and J usage is TRBJ1-5, with 7 bases identical to TRBD1. J gave up 4 bases and V 4 bases, and 7 bases lay outside the gene matches. The CDR3 runs to 15 residues. Germline V CDR1 and CDR2: SEHNR, FQNEAQ (reference sequence).

This chain links TRBV2 with TRBJ2-2, with 8 bases matching TRBD1. The CDR3 extends over 18 amino acids. The V segment lost 5 bases and the J segment 1 base; nucleotides outside the gene matches: 12. The germline CDR1 and CDR2 sequences are SNHLY and FYNNEI. DNA of the CDR3: TGTGCCAGCAGTAAAACGTTCTCCGGGACAGGGAACACCGGGGAGCTGTTTTTT. Residues: CASSKTFSGTGNTGELFF.

This chain links TRBV6-6 with TRBJ2-7, with 7 positions matching TRBD1. Germline CDR1 is MNHNY and CDR2 is SVGAGI (reference sequence). The CDR3 spans 14 residues. The J segment lost 2 bases and the V segment lost 5 bases, leaving 6 bases of the junction unmatched. The chain's CDR3 is CASSQRGPPYEQYF. In DNA, the CDR3 is TGTGCCAGCAGTCAAAGGGGGCCCCCCTACGAGCAGTACTTC.

A few counts support this clone. This CDR3 is CAISERWPPTF. In DNA, the CDR3 is TGTGCCATCAGTGAGAGATGGCCCCCGACCTTC. This chain joins TRBV10-3 and TRBJ1-2; no clear D. Germline V gives CDR1 ENHRY, CDR2 SYGVKD. Between the trimmed V and J ends, which lost 2 bases and 14 bases, there was a span of 12 bases. This CDR3 contains 11 residues.

This rearrangement joins TRBV10-2 to TRBJ2-7; 9 bases match TRBD2. This CDR3 is built from 15 residues. Unmatched junction bases numbered 4, after V lost 2 bases and J lost 2 bases. Germline V lookup: CDR1 WSHSY, CDR2 SAAADI. The CDR3 here is CASSEEAGGPYEQYF. The CDR3 coding sequence is TGCGCCAGCAGTGAGGAAGCGGGGGGCCCCTACGAGCAGTACTTC.

In its sample, this clone was seen once. The rearrangement links TRBV7-8 to TRBJ2-7; weak D call: TRBD1 (7 bases). This CDR3 is built from 15 residues. Trimming took 1 base from V and 3 from J, leaving 13 bases between them. CDR1 is SGHVS and CDR2 is FQNEAQ in the germline V gene. The CDR3 DNA reads TGTGCCAGCAGCTTAGGCGGCAGGGGGGTCTACGAGCAGTACTTC. Protein product: CASSLGGRGVYEQYF. The whole variable domain, filled in from reference TRBV7-8 and TRBJ2-7, reads GAGVSQSPRYKVAKRGQDVALRCDPISGHVSLFWYQQALGQGPEFLTYFQNEAQLDKSGLPSDRFFAERPEGSVSTLKIQRTQQEDSAVYLCASSLGGRGVYEQYFGPGTRLTVT.